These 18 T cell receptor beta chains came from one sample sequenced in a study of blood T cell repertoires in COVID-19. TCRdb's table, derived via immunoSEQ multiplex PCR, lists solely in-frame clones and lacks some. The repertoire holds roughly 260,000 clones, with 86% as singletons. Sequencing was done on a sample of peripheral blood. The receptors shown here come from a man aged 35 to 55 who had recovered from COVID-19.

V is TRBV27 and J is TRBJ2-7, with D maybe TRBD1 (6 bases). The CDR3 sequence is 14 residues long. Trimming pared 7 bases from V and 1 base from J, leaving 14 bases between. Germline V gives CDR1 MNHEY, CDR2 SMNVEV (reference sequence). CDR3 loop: CASKRAGESYEQYF. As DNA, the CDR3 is TGTGCCAGCAAGCGCGCAGGGGAATCCTACGAGCAGTACTTC.

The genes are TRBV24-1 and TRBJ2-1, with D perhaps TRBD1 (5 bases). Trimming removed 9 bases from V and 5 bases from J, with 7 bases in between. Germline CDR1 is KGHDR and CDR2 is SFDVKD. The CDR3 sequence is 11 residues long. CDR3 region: CATGRDNEQFF. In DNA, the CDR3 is TGTGCCACCGGCAGGGACAATGAGCAGTTCTTC.

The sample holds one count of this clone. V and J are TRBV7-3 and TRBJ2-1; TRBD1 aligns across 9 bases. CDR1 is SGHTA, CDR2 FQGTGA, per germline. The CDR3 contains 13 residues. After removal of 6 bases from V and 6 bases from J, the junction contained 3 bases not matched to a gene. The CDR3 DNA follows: TGTGCCAGCAGGACAGGGGGAAGCAATGAGCAGTTCTTC. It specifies CASRTGGSNEQFF.

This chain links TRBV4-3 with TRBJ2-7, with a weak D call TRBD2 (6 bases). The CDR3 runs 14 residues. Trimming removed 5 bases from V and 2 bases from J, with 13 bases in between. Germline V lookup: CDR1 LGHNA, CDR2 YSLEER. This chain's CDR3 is CASSSGLPPYEQYF. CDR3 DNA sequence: TGCGCCAGCAGCTCGGGACTCCCGCCCTACGAGCAGTACTTC.

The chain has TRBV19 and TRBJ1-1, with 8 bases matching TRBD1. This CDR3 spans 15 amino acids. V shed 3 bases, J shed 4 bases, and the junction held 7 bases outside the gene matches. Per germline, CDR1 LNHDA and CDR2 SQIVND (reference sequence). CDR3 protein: CASSIGRGLVTEAFF. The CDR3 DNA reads TGTGCCAGTAGTATTGGCAGGGGGCTGGTCACTGAAGCTTTCTTT.

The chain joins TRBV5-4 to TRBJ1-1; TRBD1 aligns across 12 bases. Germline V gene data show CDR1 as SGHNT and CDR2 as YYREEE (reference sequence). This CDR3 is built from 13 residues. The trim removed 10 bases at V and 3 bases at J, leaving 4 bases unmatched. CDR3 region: CAAGTGGYTEAFF. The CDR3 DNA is TGTGCCGCGGGGACAGGGGGCTACACTGAAGCTTTCTTT.

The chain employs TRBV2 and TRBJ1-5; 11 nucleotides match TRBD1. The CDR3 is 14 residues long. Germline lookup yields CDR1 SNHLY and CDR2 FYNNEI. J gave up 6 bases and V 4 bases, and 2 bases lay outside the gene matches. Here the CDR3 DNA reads TGTGCCAGCAGTGGGACAGGGGGCTTTCAGCCCCAGCATTTT. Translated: CASSGTGGFQPQHF.

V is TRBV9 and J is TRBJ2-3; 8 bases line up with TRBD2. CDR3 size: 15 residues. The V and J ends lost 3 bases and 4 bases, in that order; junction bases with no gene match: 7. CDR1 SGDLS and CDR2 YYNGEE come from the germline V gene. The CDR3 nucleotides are TGTGCCAGCAGCGGTGGACTAGCAGCGGCAGATACGCAGTATTTT. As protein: CASSGGLAAADTQYF.

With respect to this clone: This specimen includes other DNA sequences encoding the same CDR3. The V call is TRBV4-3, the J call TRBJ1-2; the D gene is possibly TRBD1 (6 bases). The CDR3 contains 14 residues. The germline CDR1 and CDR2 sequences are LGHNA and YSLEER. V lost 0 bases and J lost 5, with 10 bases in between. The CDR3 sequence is CASSQEGRGYGYTF. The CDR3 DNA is TGCGCCAGCAGCCAAGAAGGCAGGGGTTATGGCTACACCTTC.

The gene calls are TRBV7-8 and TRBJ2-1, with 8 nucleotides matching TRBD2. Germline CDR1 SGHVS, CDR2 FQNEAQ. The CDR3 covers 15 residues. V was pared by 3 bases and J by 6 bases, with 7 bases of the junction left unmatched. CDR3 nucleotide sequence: TGTGCCAGCAGCTTCCGGGGGGGGCCGGGCAATGAGCAGTTCTTC. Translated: CASSFRGGPGNEQFF.

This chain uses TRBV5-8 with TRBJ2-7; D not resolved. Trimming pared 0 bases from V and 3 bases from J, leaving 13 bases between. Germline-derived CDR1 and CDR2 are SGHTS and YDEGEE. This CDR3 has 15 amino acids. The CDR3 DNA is TGTGCCAGCAGCTTGGAGCCAAGCCGAGACTACGAGCAGTACTTC. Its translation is CASSLEPSRDYEQYF.

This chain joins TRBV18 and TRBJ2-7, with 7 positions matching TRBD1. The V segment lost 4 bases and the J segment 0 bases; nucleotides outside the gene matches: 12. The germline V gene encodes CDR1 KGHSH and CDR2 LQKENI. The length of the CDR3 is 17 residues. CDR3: CASSLYRQGWGSYEQYF. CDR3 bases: TGTGCCAGCTCACTCTATCGACAGGGTTGGGGCTCCTACGAGCAGTACTTC.

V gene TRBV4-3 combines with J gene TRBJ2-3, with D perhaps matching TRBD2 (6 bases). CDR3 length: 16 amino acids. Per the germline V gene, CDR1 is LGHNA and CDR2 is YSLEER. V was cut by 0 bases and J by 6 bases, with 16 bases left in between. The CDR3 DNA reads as TGCGCCAGCAGCCAAGATGGGGCGGGGTTGGTGGATACGCAGTATTTT. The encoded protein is CASSQDGAGLVDTQYF.

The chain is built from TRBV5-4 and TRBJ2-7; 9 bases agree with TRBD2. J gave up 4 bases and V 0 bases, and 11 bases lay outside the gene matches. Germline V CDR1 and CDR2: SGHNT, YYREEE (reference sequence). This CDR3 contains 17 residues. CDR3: CASSLAAAGGPMYEQYF. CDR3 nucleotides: TGTGCCAGCAGCTTGGCAGCGGCGGGAGGGCCAATGTACGAGCAGTACTTC.

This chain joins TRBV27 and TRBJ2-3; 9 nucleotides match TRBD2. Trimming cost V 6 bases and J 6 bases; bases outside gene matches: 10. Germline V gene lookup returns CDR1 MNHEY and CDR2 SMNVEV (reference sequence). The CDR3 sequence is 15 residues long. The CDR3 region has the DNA TGTGCCAGCAGCTTGGGACTAGCACTGACGGATACGCAGTATTTT. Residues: CASSLGLALTDTQYF.

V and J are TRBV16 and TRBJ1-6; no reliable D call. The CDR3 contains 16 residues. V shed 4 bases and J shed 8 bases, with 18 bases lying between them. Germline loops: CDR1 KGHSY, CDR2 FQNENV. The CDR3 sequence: CASSRPSGALDSPLHF. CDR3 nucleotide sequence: TGTGCCAGCAGCCGCCCTTCGGGAGCGTTAGATTCACCCCTCCACTTT.

The CDR3 sequence is CATSDCLGTNNGYTF. The CDR3 DNA is TGTGCCACCAGTGATTGCCTCGGGACAAATAATGGCTACACCTTC. The chain links TRBV24-1 to TRBJ1-2; TRBD1 might be the D (6 bases). The length of the CDR3 is 15 residues. Looked up from germline, CDR1 is KGHDR and CDR2 is SFDVKD. The V end lost 2 bases, the J end lost 6 bases, and 15 bases lay between the germline ends.

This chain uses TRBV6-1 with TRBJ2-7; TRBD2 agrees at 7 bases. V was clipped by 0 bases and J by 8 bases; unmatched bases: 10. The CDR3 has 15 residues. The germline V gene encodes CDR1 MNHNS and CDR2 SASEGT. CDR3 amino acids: CASSEAGGRAVQQYF. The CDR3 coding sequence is TGTGCCAGCAGTGAAGCGGGTGGGAGGGCCGTCCAGCAGTACTTC.